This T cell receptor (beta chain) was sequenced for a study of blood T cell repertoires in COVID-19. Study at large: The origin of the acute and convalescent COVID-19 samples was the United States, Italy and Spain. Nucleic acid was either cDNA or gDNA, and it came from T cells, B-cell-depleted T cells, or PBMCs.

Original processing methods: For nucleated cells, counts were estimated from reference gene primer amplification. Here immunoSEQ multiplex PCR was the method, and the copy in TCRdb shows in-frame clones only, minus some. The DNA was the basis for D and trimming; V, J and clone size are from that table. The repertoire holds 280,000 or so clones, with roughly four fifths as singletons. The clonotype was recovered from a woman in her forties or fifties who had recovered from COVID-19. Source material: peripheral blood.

In nucleotides, the CDR3 is TGTGCCAGCGGGGACAGGGTCTACGAGCAGTACTTC. Translated, it gives CASGDRVYEQYF. V usage is TRBV7-9 and J usage is TRBJ2-7, with 9 bases that match TRBD1. Germline assignment: CDR1 SEHNR and CDR2 FQNEAQ (reference sequence). V was pared by 8 bases and J by 3 bases, with 2 bases of the junction left unmatched. The CDR3 is 12 residues long.